This TCR beta chain is from a study of blood T cell repertoires in COVID-19. The length of the CDR3 is 16 residues. Germline V gene lookup returns CDR1 KGHSH and CDR2 LQKENI. V shed 1 base and J 6 bases; nucleotides not matched to a gene: 5. Measured with immunoSEQ multiplex PCR; TCRdb has only the in-frame clones, and not every one. The sample shows 200,000 or so clones, roughly 80% of them seen only once. V and J are TRBV18 and TRBJ2-1; 11 positions match TRBD1. The source of this sequence is a woman aged 80 or over with acute or convalescent COVID-19. The material sequenced was peripheral blood. In DNA, the CDR3 is TGTGCCAGCTCACCACGAGGACAGGGGGCAGGCAATGAGCAGTTCTTC. Translating it yields CASSPRGQGAGNEQFF. Drawing the rest from reference TRBV18 and TRBJ2-1, the complete variable domain is NAGVMQNPRHLVRRRGQEARLRCSPMKGHSHVYWYRQLPEEGLKFMVYLQKENIIDESGMPKERFSAEFPKEGPSILRIQQVVRGDSAAYFCASSPRGQGAGNEQFFGPGTRLTVL.